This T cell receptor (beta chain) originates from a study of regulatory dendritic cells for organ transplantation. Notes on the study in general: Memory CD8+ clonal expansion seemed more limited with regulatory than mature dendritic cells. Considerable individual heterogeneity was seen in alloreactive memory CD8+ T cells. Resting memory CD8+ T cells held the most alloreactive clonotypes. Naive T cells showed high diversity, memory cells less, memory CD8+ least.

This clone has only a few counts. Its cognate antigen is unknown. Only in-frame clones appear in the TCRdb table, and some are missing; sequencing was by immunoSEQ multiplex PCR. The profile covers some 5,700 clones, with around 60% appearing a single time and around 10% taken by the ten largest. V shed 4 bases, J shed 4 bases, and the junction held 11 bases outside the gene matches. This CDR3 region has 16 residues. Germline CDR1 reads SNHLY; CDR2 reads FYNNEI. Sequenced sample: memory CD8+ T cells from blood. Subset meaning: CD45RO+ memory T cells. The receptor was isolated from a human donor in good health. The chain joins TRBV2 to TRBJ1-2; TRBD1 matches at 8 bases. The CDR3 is CASSASLGQGSYGYTF. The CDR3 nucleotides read TGTGCCAGCAGTGCTTCCTTAGGACAGGGCAGCTATGGCTACACCTTC.